The 3 T cell receptor beta chains below were found in one sample sequenced in a study of CD4 T cells in relation to SARS-CoV-2 and coronaviruses. For these TCRs, the target antigens are not known. CD4+ T cells from unexposed donors were obtained before the COVID-19 pandemic (2011-2018). CD4+ T cells were isolated from the cells after less than 13 days of culture. Method: immunoSEQ multiplex PCR; TCRdb's copy keeps in-frame clones and lacks some. The table lists 20,000 to 25,000 clones, about two thirds of them singletons, with 16% in the top ten. The specimen was CD4+ T cells from PBMCs, cultured in vitro. These receptors originate from a human donor in good health.

The chain is built from TRBV5-4 and TRBJ2-1, with 9 bases identical to TRBD2. J lost 9 bases, V lost 0 bases, and 7 bases had no gene match. This CDR3 is built from 15 residues. Germline V gives CDR1 SGHNT, CDR2 YYREEE (reference sequence). The CDR3 is CASSLEIAGDLEQFF. The CDR3 nucleotides are TGTGCCAGCAGCTTGGAGATAGCGGGAGATCTTGAGCAGTTCTTC.

J is TRBJ2-7 and V is TRBV24-1; the D gene could be TRBD1 or TRBD2 (5 bases each). Trimming removed 7 bases from V and 4 bases from J, with 16 bases in between. The CDR3 has 14 residues. The germline V gene has CDR1 KGHDR and CDR2 SFDVKD. In DNA form, the CDR3 reads TGTGCCACCAGGGACGGGACGGATTCTTACGAGCAGTACTTC. It translates to CATRDGTDSYEQYF.

This clone was recorded only once. The chain couples TRBV27 to TRBJ1-1, with D possibly being TRBD1 (5 bases). Germline CDR1 MNHEY, CDR2 SMNVEV (reference sequence). The CDR3 has 14 residues. Trimming stripped 8 bases from V and 0 bases from J, with 13 bases between. The CDR3 DNA reads as TGTGCCAGCGCCCAGGGACGGGTGAACACTGAAGCTTTCTTT. Its translation is CASAQGRVNTEAFF.